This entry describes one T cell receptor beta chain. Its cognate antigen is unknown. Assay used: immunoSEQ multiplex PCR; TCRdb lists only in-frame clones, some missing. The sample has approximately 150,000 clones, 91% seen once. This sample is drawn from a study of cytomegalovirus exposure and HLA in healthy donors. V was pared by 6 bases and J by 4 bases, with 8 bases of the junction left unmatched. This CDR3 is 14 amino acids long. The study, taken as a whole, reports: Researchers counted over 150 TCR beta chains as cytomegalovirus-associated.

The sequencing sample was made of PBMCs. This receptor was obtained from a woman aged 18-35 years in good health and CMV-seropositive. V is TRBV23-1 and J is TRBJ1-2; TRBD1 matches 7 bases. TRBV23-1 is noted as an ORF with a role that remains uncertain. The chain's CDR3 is CASSPGQLIYGYTF. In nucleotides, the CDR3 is TGCGCCAGCAGCCCGGGACAGCTCATCTATGGCTACACCTTC.